These T cell receptor beta chains were read from a single sample in a study of neurological immune-mediated disorders. Using its own MiXCR run on the 5' RACE reads, TCRdb lists one record per CDR3 protein. This sample has about 55,000 distinct CDR3 sequences, with 3.6% found just once. Sequences were obtained from PBMCs. The receptors derive from a man between 25 and 39 years old with multiple sclerosis. Both conserved end residues are part of each CDR3. D genes are given only for firm matches. The size field is filled for only some rows; it gives once, few, many or a size class.

size,J,V,D,DNA,CDR3
many,TRBJ2-7,TRBV20-1,NA,TGCAGTGCTACAACAGGGTGGGAGCAGTACTTC,CSATTGWEQYF
many,TRBJ1-1,TRBV5-1,NA,TGCGCCAGCAGCCTTGGGGACACACTCATGATGAACACTGAAGCTTTCTTT,CASSLGDTLMMNTEAFF
many,TRBJ2-1,TRBV7-3,TRBD2,TGTGCCAGCAGCCCAGCCCCTAGCGGGGGCACCAATGAGCAGTTCTTC,CASSPAPSGGTNEQFF
many,TRBJ2-1,TRBV28,TRBD2,TGTGCCAGCAGTTTGGGACTAGCTCCCCACAATGAGCAGTTCTTC,CASSLGLAPHNEQFF
many,TRBJ2-5,TRBV7-6,NA,TGTGCCAGCAGCTTACGGTCGACAAGTTTCCAAGAGACCCAGTACTTC,CASSLRSTSFQETQYF
many,TRBJ2-4,TRBV29-1,NA,TGCAGCGCCGTAGTAGGGTACCCCAAAAACATTCAGTACTTC,CSAVVGYPKNIQYF
many,TRBJ1-1,TRBV5-1,TRBD1,TGCGCCAGCAGCTGGACAGGGGAGACTGAAGCTTTCTTT,CASSWTGETEAFF
few,TRBJ2-7,TRBV30,NA,TGTGCCTGGAGTGGGACGGATACCTACGAGCAGTACTTC,CAWSGTDTYEQYF
many,TRBJ2-5,TRBV5-5,TRBD1,TGTGCCAGCAGCCGGGGACAGCGAGAAGAGACCCAGTACTTC,CASSRGQREETQYF
many,TRBJ1-2,TRBV5-1,TRBD1,TGCGCCAGCGCAGACAGGGGGCCACGGTCCGGCTATGGCTACACCTTC,CASADRGPRSGYGYTF
many,TRBJ2-4,TRBV20-1,NA,TGCAGTGCTAGAGGGCAAGAGAACATTCAGTACTTC,CSARGQENIQYF
many,TRBJ1-5,TRBV7-9,TRBD1,TGTGCCAGCAGCGGACAGGGAAGTCAGCCCCAGCATTTT,CASSGQGSQPQHF
many,TRBJ2-1,TRBV6-5,NA,TGTGCCAGCAGTCTGGCTCACGTGTCGGGCTATGAGCAGTTCTTC,CASSLAHVSGYEQFF
NA,TRBJ1-5,TRBV5-1,NA,TGCGCCAGCAGCTTGGGTGACCCCGATCAGCCCCAGAATTTT,CASSLGDPDQPQNF
NA,TRBJ2-1,TRBV20-1,TRBD1,TGCAGTGCTAGATGGGACAGAGCCACCAATGAGCAGTTCTTC,CSARWDRATNEQFF
many,TRBJ2-1,TRBV5-1,TRBD2,TGCGCCAGCAGCTTGGACGCGGGGGGGCCGACTGAGCAGTTCTTC,CASSLDAGGPTEQFF
many,TRBJ1-6,TRBV5-1,NA,TGCGCCAGCAGTATGTCAGGGCCGAGGGATTCACCCCTCCACTTT,CASSMSGPRDSPLHF
many,TRBJ2-5,TRBV6-5,TRBD2,TGTGCCAGCAGTTACCCCGGGACTAGCGTCACTCGGACCCAGTACTTC,CASSYPGTSVTRTQYF
many,TRBJ2-1,TRBV9,NA,TGTGCCAGCAGCGTAATGAGTGGGGCCTCCCCCTGGAATGAGCAGTTCTTC,CASSVMSGASPWNEQFF
many,TRBJ2-1,TRBV28,NA,TGTGCCAGCAGTTTCAGTCGGAATGTCTACAATGAGCAGTTCTTC,CASSFSRNVYNEQFF
many,TRBJ1-1,TRBV3-1,TRBD1,TGTGCCAGCAGCCAGACAGGGAGTATGATAGTGAACACTGAAGCTTTCTTT,CASSQTGSMIVNTEAFF
few,TRBJ1-2,TRBV5-6,NA,TGTGCCAGCAGCTTCAGGGAAGAGGGAAACTATGGCTACACCTTC,CASSFREEGNYGYTF
many,TRBJ2-7,TRBV27,NA,TGTGCCAGCAGAAGTTTTAGTTTCACAGGGATGATCTACGAGCAGTACTTC,CASRSFSFTGMIYEQYF
many,TRBJ2-1,TRBV27,TRBD1,TGTGCCAGCAGTTCCCCCAGGGGGCAGATTGGCTACAATGAGCAGTTCTTC,CASSSPRGQIGYNEQFF
many,TRBJ2-3,TRBV12-3/TRBV12-4,TRBD1,TGTGCCAGCAGCTCCCGGGGGACAGGGCCCGATACGCAGTATTTT,CASSSRGTGPDTQYF
NA,TRBJ1-1,TRBV5-5,NA,TGTGCCAGCAGCCGACTTGAGACGAACACTGAAGCCTTCTTT,CASSRLETNTEAFF
many,TRBJ2-3,TRBV7-3,TRBD2,TGTGCCAGCAGCCGGACTAGCGGGAGAGCAGATACGCAGTATTTT,CASSRTSGRADTQYF
few,TRBJ1-6,TRBV7-2,TRBD1,TGTGCCAGCAGCCGGGACAGGGGAAATTCACCCCTCCACTTT,CASSRDRGNSPLHF
many,TRBJ2-1,TRBV20-1,TRBD2,TGCAGTGCTGGAGACGTAGCGGGGGGCTTGAATGAGCAGTTCTTC,CSAGDVAGGLNEQFF
many,TRBJ1-2,TRBV5-1,TRBD1,TGCGCCAGCAGCCCGTCCGGGACAGGGCTGGGCTATGGCTACACCTTC,CASSPSGTGLGYGYTF
many,TRBJ2-1,TRBV20-1,NA,TGCAGTGCTAGTGGGGAGAGCTCCTACAATGAGCAGTTCTTC,CSASGESSYNEQFF
many,TRBJ2-3,TRBV29-1,NA,TGCAGCGTGGAGGGGGATACGCAGTATTTT,CSVEGDTQYF
many,TRBJ1-2,TRBV20-1,NA,TGCAGTGCTAGAGATCCTGTGGGTGGCTACACCTTC,CSARDPVGGYTF
many,TRBJ2-1,TRBV4-1,TRBD2,TGCGCCAGCAGCCAAGAGGCAGCGGGGGGGTACAATGAGCAGTTCTTC,CASSQEAAGGYNEQFF
many,TRBJ1-2,TRBV12-3/TRBV12-4,TRBD1,TGTGCCAGCAGCACCAGACAGGGGAGGGACTATGGCTACACCTTC,CASSTRQGRDYGYTF
many,TRBJ2-7,TRBV20-1,TRBD1,TGCAGTGCTAGACCGACAGGGGGTAACTACGAGCAGTACTTC,CSARPTGGNYEQYF
many,TRBJ2-2,TRBV7-2,TRBD1,TGTGCCAGCAGCTTATCCCTTTGGGGACAGGGGACCGGGGAGCTGTTTTTT,CASSLSLWGQGTGELFF
many,TRBJ1-2,TRBV29-1,NA,TGCAGCGTTGTCGGGGGGAAGAACTATGGCTACACCTTC,CSVVGGKNYGYTF
many,TRBJ1-3,TRBV12-3/TRBV12-4,NA,TGTGCCAGCAGTAGAACACAGAACACCATATATTTT,CASSRTQNTIYF
many,TRBJ1-1,TRBV29-1,NA,TGCAGCGTTGGGTCTGGGAACACTGAAGCTTTCTTT,CSVGSGNTEAFF
NA,TRBJ1-1,TRBV5-1,NA,TGCGCCAACAGCTTTATGAATACAGAGAACACTGAAGCTCTCTTT,CANSFMNTENTEALF
few,TRBJ1-4,TRBV29-1,NA,TGCAGCGTTGAAAAGGGGATTAATGAAAAACTGTTTTTT,CSVEKGINEKLFF
many,TRBJ2-3,TRBV5-6,NA,TGTGCCAGCAGCTTGGTCGCAGGGGGCACAGATACGCAGTATTTT,CASSLVAGGTDTQYF
many,TRBJ1-2,TRBV20-1,NA,TGCAGTGCCCCTATCCAATACATCGCGCGTGGCTATGGCTACACCTTC,CSAPIQYIARGYGYTF
many,TRBJ2-5,TRBV5-1,NA,TGCGCCAGCAGCGAGACAGGGAGGGGAGAGACCCAGTACTTC,CASSETGRGETQYF
NA,TRBJ2-6,TRBV5-1,NA,TGCGCCAGCAGCACCAGGGAAAAAGGGGCCAACGTCCTGACTTTC,CASSTREKGANVLTF
many,TRBJ1-1,TRBV2,TRBD1,TGTGCCAGCAGTACAGACAGGGGACTTAGTGAAGCTTTCTTT,CASSTDRGLSEAFF
many,TRBJ1-5,TRBV5-1,NA,TGCGCCAGCAGCTCGGGAGGGGAAGGCAATCAGCCCCAGCATTTT,CASSSGGEGNQPQHF
few,TRBJ1-5,TRBV19,TRBD1,TGTGCCAGTAGTACATTACAGGGGCAAAGTCAGCCCCAGCATTTT,CASSTLQGQSQPQHF
many,TRBJ2-6,TRBV7-3,TRBD2,TGTGCCAGCAGCTTACGCGGGGGAGGCGCTGGGGCCAACGTCCTGACTTTC,CASSLRGGGAGANVLTF
many,TRBJ1-6,TRBV7-2,NA,TGTGCCAGCAGCTTGTACAAATCGATAATCCACTTT,CASSLYKSIIHF
once,TRBJ2-7,TRBV6-2/TRBV6-3,TRBD1,TGTGCCAGCAGTTATGGGACAGGGGTTCTCGAGCAGTACTTC,CASSYGTGVLEQYF
many,TRBJ2-3,TRBV9,TRBD2,TGTGCCAGCAGCGCCTCCGGGACTAGCGGTTTCACAGATACGCAGTATTTT,CASSASGTSGFTDTQYF
many,TRBJ2-6,TRBV5-1,NA,TGCGCCAGCAGCCTCTTAAGCTCTGGGGCCAACGTCCTGACTTTC,CASSLLSSGANVLTF